These T cell receptor beta chains were read from a single sample in a study of blood T cell repertoires in COVID-19. Data came from immunoSEQ multiplex PCR; TCRdb stores just in-frame clones and leaves some out. The sample consists of about 210,000 clones, about nine tenths of them appearing once. Sequencing used peripheral blood. These TCRs come from a young man with active or convalescent COVID-19. CDR3s include the opening cysteine and the closing phenylalanine or tryptophan. The D gene is left open where the match is weak. Clone size is shown for a subset of rows, as once, few, many or a class of expanded clone.

V gene	J gene	clone size	D gene	CDR3 protein	CDR3 DNA
TRBV25-1	TRBJ1-6	.	TRBD1	CASSEVTGRSYSPLHF	TGTGCCAGCAGTGAAGTGACAGGGAGGAGTTATTCACCCCTCCACTTT
TRBV4-2	TRBJ2-7	few	.	CASSQGVYLGEQYF	TGTGCCAGCAGCCAAGGAGTCTACCTAGGAGAGCAGTACTTC
TRBV30	TRBJ1-3	.	TRBD1	CAWSAGQGTGNTIYF	TGTGCCTGGAGTGCAGGACAGGGGACTGGAAACACCATATATTTT
TRBV6-2/TRBV6-3	TRBJ2-3	few	TRBD1	CASSLQPGQGTDTQYF	TGTGCCAGCAGTCTCCAACCGGGACAGGGAACAGATACGCAGTATTTT
TRBV7-9	TRBJ2-1	once	TRBD2	CASSLGAGGYNEQFF	TGTGCCAGCAGCTTAGGGGCGGGGGGTTACAATGAGCAGTTCTTC
TRBV14	TRBJ2-6	.	.	CASSPQGKAGANVLTF	TGTGCCAGCAGCCCGCAGGGTAAGGCTGGGGCCAACGTCCTGACTTTC
TRBV10-1	TRBJ2-3	.	.	CASSESRGGGTDTQYF	TGCGCCAGCAGTGAGTCGAGGGGCGGGGGCACAGATACGCAGTATTTT
TRBV2	TRBJ2-7	.	TRBD1	CASRDRDSPYEQYF	TGTGCCAGCAGAGACCGGGACAGCCCCTACGAGCAGTACTTC
TRBV28	TRBJ2-1	.	TRBD2	CASSLDTSGSNEQFF	TGTGCCAGCAGTTTGGACACTAGCGGGAGCAATGAGCAGTTCTTC
TRBV13	TRBJ1-3	.	.	CASSNRVGSGNTIYF	TGTGCCAGCAGCAACCGGGTAGGCTCTGGAAACACCATATATTTT
TRBV11-3	TRBJ2-1	.	TRBD2	CASYPPGLASRNEQFF	TGTGCCAGCTACCCCCCAGGACTAGCATCGCGCAATGAGCAGTTCTTC
TRBV30	TRBJ2-1	.	.	CAWSPPDSSYNEQFF	TGTGCCTGGAGTCCCCCGGACAGTTCTTACAATGAGCAGTTCTTC
TRBV30	TRBJ1-6	once	TRBD1	CAWIRDRGNSPLHF	TGTGCCTGGATTCGTGACAGGGGGAATTCACCCCTCCACTTT
TRBV30	TRBJ2-7	.	TRBD1	CAWALGRGREQYF	TGTGCCTGGGCCCTGGGCAGGGGGCGCGAGCAGTACTTC
TRBV6-2/TRBV6-3	TRBJ2-1	.	TRBD2	CASSYSRRLAGMNNEQFF	TGTGCCAGCAGTTACTCGAGAAGACTAGCGGGCATGAACAATGAGCAGTTCTTC